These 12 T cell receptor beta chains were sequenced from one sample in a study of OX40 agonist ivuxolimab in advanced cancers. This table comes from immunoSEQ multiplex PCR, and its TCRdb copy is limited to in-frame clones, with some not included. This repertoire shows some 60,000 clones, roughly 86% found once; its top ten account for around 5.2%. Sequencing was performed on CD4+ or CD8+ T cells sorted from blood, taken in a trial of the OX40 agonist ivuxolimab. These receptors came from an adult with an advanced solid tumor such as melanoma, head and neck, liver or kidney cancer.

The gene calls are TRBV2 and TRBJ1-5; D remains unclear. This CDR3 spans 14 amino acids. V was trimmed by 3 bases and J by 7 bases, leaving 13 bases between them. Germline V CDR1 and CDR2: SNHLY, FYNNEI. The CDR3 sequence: CASSEPGVVQPQHF. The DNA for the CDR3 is TGTGCCAGCAGTGAGCCGGGAGTAGTGCAGCCCCAGCATTTT.

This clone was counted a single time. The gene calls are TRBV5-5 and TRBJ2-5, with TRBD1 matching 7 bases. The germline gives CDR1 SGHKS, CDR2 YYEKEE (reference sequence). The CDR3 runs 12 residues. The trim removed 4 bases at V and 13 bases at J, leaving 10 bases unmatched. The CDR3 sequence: CASSTRTGPRYF. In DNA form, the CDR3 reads TGTGCCAGCAGCACAAGGACAGGCCCAAGGTACTTC.

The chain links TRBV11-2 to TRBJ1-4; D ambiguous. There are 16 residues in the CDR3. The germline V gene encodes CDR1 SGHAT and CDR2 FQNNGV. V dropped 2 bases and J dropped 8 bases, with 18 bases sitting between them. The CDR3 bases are TGTGCCAGCAGCTTATTTGTATCTGGGAGGAGAGAAAAACTGTTTTTT. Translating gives CASSLFVSGRREKLFF.

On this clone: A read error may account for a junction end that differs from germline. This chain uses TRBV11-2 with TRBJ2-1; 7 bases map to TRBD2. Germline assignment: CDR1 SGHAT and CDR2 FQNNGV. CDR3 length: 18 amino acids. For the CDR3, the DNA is TGTGCCAGCAGCGGCATAGCGGGCACCAAGAGCTCCTACAATGAGCGGTTCTTC. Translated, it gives CASSGIAGTKSSYNERFF.

The CDR3 DNA reads TGTGCCAGCAGCTCTAGCGGGACAGTATACAATGAGCAGTTCTTC. This sequence encodes CASSSSGTVYNEQFF. The rearrangement uses TRBV7-2 and TRBJ2-1; TRBD2 matches 9 bases. The CDR3 loop spans 15 amino acids. V was pared by 4 bases and J by 4 bases, with 5 bases of the junction left unmatched. Germline V lookup: CDR1 SGHTA, CDR2 FQGNSA.

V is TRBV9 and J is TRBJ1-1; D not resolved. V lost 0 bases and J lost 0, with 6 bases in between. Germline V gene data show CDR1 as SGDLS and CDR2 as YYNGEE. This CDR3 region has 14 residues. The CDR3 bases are TGTGCCAGCAGCGTAGGACACGTGAACACTGAAGCTTTCTTT. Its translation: CASSVGHVNTEAFF.

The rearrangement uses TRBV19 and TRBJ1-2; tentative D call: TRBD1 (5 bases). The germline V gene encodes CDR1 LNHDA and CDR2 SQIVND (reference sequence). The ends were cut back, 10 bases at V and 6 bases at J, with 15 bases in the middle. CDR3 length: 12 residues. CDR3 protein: CAISRDFDGYTF. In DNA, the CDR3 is TGTGCCATCTCCCGGGACTTCGATGGCTACACCTTC.

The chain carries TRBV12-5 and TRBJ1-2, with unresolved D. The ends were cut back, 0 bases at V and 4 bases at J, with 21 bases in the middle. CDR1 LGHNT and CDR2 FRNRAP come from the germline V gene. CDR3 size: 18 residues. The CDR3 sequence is CASGLVTSGGRLGYGYTF. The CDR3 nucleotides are TGTGCTAGTGGTTTGGTTACTTCGGGCGGAAGGCTCGGCTATGGCTACACCTTC. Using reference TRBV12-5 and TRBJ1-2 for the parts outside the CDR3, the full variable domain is DARVTQTPRHKVTEMGQEVTMRCQPILGHNTVFWYRQTMMQGLELLAYFRNRAPLDDSGMPKDRFSAEMPDATLATLKIQPSEPRDSAVYFCASGLVTSGGRLGYGYTFGSGTRLTVV.

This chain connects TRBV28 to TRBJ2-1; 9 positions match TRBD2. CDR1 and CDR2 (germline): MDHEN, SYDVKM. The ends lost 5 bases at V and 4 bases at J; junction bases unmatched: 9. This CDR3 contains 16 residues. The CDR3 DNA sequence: TGTGCCAGCAGTCCCATTGGGACTAGCCTTTACAATGAGCAGTTCTTC. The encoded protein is CASSPIGTSLYNEQFF.

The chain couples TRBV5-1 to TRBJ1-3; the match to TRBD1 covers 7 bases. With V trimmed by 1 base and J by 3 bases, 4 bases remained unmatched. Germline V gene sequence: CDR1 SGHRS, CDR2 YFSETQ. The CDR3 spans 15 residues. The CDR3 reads CASSLRQGVGNTIYF. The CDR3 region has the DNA TGCGCCAGCAGCTTGAGACAGGGTGTTGGAAACACCATATATTTT. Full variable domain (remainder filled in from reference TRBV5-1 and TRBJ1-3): KAGVTQTPRYLIKTRGQQVTLSCSPISGHRSVSWYQQTPGQGLQFLFEYFSETQRNKGNFPGRFSGRQFSNSRSEMNVSTLELGDSALYLCASSLRQGVGNTIYFGEGSWLTVV.

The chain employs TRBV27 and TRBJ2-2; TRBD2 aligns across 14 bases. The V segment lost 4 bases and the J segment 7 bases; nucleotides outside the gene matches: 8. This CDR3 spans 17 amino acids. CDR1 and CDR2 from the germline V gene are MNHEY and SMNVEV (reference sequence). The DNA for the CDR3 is TGTGCCAGCAGTTCCTCCGGGACTAGCGGGAGCTTCGGGGAGCTGTTTTTT. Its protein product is CASSSSGTSGSFGELFF.

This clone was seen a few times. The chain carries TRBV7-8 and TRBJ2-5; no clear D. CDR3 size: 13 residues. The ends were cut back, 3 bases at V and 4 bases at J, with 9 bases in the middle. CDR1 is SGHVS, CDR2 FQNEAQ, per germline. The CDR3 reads CASSFSRPETQYF. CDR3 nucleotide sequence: TGTGCCAGCAGCTTCTCGAGACCAGAGACCCAGTACTTC.